This TCR beta chain comes out of a study of post-analysis software for immune sequencing data. At the level of the study: In terms of disease course, relapsing-remitting, secondary progressive and progressive-relapsing multiple sclerosis were included.

Libraries were made from TCR beta cDNA, and they carried unique molecular identifiers. Some 500,000 cDNA molecules came from approximately 1 to 10 million T cells. TCRdb used MiXCR to reprocess the PCR reads, holding one entry per CDR3 protein. Altogether fewer than 600,000 distinct CDR3 sequences are present, around 40% being singletons, with the ten largest covering about 12%. Study observations and caveats: The study found TRBV5-6, TRBV5-1 and TRBV20-1 among five or six TRBV segments more frequent in patients than controls. There was significantly lower normalized Chao1 diversity in multiple sclerosis patients than in controls. Analysis by F measure revealed that same-batch samples clustered strongly together.

Regarding this clonotype: Antigen specificity is unknown.

This CDR3 is built from 16 residues. V dropped 3 bases and J dropped 1; count of bases not matched to a gene: 2. Germline loops: CDR1 SEHNR, CDR2 FQNEAQ (reference sequence). The sequence derives from a girl aged 10 to 17 with multiple sclerosis. The chain is built from TRBV7-9 and TRBJ2-5; 13 nucleotides match TRBD2. Sequenced sample: blood. The CDR3 DNA sequence: TGTGCCAGCAGCTTGAGACTAGCGGGAGGCCAAGAGACCCAGTACTTC. Its protein product is CASSLRLAGGQETQYF.